The subject of this entry is one TCR beta chain. Mismatch with germline at one junction end may stem from a read error. CDR3 length: 15 residues. Germline loops: CDR1 SSHAT, CDR2 FNYEAQ (reference sequence). This record belongs to a study of T cell responses to AZD1222 COVID-19 vaccine. TCRdb keeps only in-frame clones here, not all; method: immunoSEQ multiplex PCR. This table has 84,000 or so clones, about 85% appearing once. The sample was peripheral blood, taken on day 0 of AZD1222 vaccination. This chain links TRBV7-7 with TRBJ2-2; D possibly uses TRBD1 or TRBD2 (5 bases each). The receptor was isolated from an adult in good health. The CDR3 is CASSPGRVLSGELFF. CDR3 coding DNA: TGTGCTAGCAGCCCAGGGCGGGTTCTTTCCGGGGAGCTGTTTTTT. Looking up the rest from reference TRBV7-7 and TRBJ2-2 gives the full variable domain: GAGVSQSPRYKVTKRGQDVTLRCDPISSHATLYWYQQALGQGPEFLTYFNYEAQPDKSGLPSDRFSAERPEGSISTLTIQRTEQRDSAMYRCASSPGRVLSGELFFGEGSRLTVL.